This TCR beta chain was documented in a study of OX40 agonist ivuxolimab in advanced cancers. Trimming took 5 bases from V and 7 from J, leaving 17 bases between them. Looked up from germline, CDR1 is SNHLY and CDR2 is FYNNEI. The CDR3 length is 14 residues. Assay: immunoSEQ multiplex PCR; the TCRdb copy retains only in-frame clones and omits some. The sample lists tens of thousands of clones, around 80% seen once, with approximately 5% in the top ten. The sequence was collected from an adult with an advanced solid tumor such as melanoma, head and neck, liver or kidney cancer. The chain employs TRBV2 and TRBJ1-2; D is unresolved. Source: CD4+ or CD8+ T cells sorted from blood, taken in a trial of the OX40 agonist ivuxolimab. CDR3: CASSPLQVSGGYTF. For the CDR3, the DNA is TGTGCCAGCAGTCCCCTTCAAGTCTCCGGTGGCTACACCTTC.